This is a list of T cell receptor beta chains from one sample in a study of Ad26.COV2.S vaccination and SARS-CoV-2 variants. Sequenced by immunoSEQ multiplex PCR; TCRdb stores in-frame clones only, minus some. The sample shows around 370,000 clones, about 91% of them seen only once. The sample here was peripheral blood, taken after recovery from COVID-19. These receptors came from a human donor who had recovered from COVID-19. Each CDR3 is given with its conserved first and last residue. D genes are given only for firm matches. The size entry is marked missing in some rows and otherwise reads once, few, many or a size class.

j_call v_call d_call clone_size cdr3_aa cdr3_nt
TRBJ1-2 TRBV5-4 TRBD1 NA CASSSGQGMIGYTF TGTGCCAGCAGCTCGGGACAGGGAATGATTGGCTACACCTTC
TRBJ1-2 TRBV7-2 NA NA CASSLAPENYGYTF TGTGCCAGCAGCTTAGCCCCCGAAAACTATGGCTACACCTTC
TRBJ2-5 TRBV5-4 NA NA CASTTRDAKETQYF TGTGCCAGCACCACGAGGGACGCCAAAGAGACCCAGTACTTC
TRBJ2-5 TRBV5-6 NA NA CASSFEGETQEAQYF TGTGCCAGCAGCTTTGAGGGGGAGACACAAGAGGCCCAGTACTTC
TRBJ2-1 TRBV2 TRBD2 NA CASSLPGLAPNNEQFF TGTGCCAGCAGTCTGCCGGGACTAGCTCCCAATAATGAGCAGTTCTTC
TRBJ1-5 TRBV5-1 TRBD1 NA CASSLEGGAGNQPQHF TGCGCCAGCAGCTTGGAAGGGGGCGCCGGCAATCAGCCCCAGCATTTT
TRBJ1-1 TRBV27 NA NA CASSFTGNTEAFF TGTGCCAGCAGTTTTACAGGGAACACTGAAGCTTTCTTT
TRBJ1-2 TRBV4-1 TRBD1 NA CASSQVDRGYGYTF TGCGCCAGCAGCCAAGTGGACAGGGGGTATGGCTACACCTTC
TRBJ2-3 TRBV5-1 NA NA CASSLAGGGGLTDTQYF TGCGCCAGCAGCTTGGCCGGAGGAGGGGGGCTAACAGATACGCAGTATTTT
TRBJ2-7 TRBV6-5 NA NA CASSYGLFGGKDEQYF TGTGCCAGCAGTTACGGCCTTTTTGGGGGGAAGGACGAGCAGTACTTC
TRBJ1-2 TRBV14 NA few CASRNRRGSGGYTF TGTGCCAGCAGGAACCGGCGGGGGTCTGGTGGCTACACCTTC
TRBJ2-5 TRBV7-2 NA NA CASSLGRSFQETQYF TGTGCCAGCAGCTTAGGGAGGTCTTTCCAAGAGACCCAGTACTTC
TRBJ1-2 TRBV20-1 NA NA CSAIETGAKEGYTF TGCAGTGCTATTGAGACGGGGGCTAAGGAGGGCTACACCTTC
TRBJ1-3 TRBV6-5 NA NA CASSPRGSSGNTIYF TGTGCCAGCAGTCCTCGCGGGAGCTCTGGAAACACCATATATTTT
TRBJ1-6 TRBV7-2 NA NA CASSFAVQGVWNSPLHF TGTGCCAGCAGCTTTGCTGTACAGGGAGTATGGAATTCACCCCTCCACTTT
TRBJ2-2 TRBV5-4 NA NA CASSPRRARETGELFF TGTGCCAGCAGCCCCAGGCGGGCTAGGGAGACCGGGGAGCTGTTTTTT
TRBJ2-7 TRBV19 NA NA CASSRFKGGLSIQPYEQYF TGTGCCAGTAGTAGATTCAAGGGGGGACTTTCCATCCAACCGTACGAGCAGTACTTC
TRBJ1-6 TRBV5-6 NA NA CASSLEGEVADLNSPLHF TGTGCCAGCAGCTTGGAAGGGGAGGTGGCAGACCTTAATTCACCCCTCCACTTT
TRBJ2-5 TRBV7-9 TRBD1 NA CASSLSQGAQETQYF TGTGCCAGCAGCTTATCACAGGGGGCTCAAGAGACCCAGTACTTC
TRBJ2-5 TRBV18 NA NA CASSPRGRTPQETQYF TGTGCCAGCTCACCAAGGGGCAGAACCCCCCAAGAGACCCAGTACTTC
TRBJ1-5 TRBV4-1 NA NA CASSQDGVFANQPQHF TGCGCCAGCAGCCAAGACGGGGTTTTTGCCAATCAGCCCCAGCATTTT
TRBJ1-1 TRBV10-1 TRBD1 NA CASSEFQGAVTEAFF TGCGCCAGCAGTGAGTTTCAGGGGGCCGTGACTGAAGCTTTCTTT
TRBJ2-5 TRBV6-5 NA once CATPQGGGQETQYF TGTGCCACCCCTCAAGGTGGCGGACAAGAGACCCAGTACTTC
TRBJ1-1 TRBV7-6 NA NA CASSPGGHLNTEAFF TGTGCCAGCAGTCCCGGGGGCCATCTGAACACTGAAGCTTTCTTT
TRBJ2-5 TRBV5-8 TRBD2 NA CASSVGLVEETQYF TGTGCCAGCAGCGTAGGACTAGTTGAAGAGACCCAGTACTTC
TRBJ1-1 TRBV5-4 NA NA CASSLSQGVNTEAFF TGTGCCAGCAGCTTGTCGCAGGGCGTGAACACTGAAGCTTTCTTT
TRBJ1-3 TRBV6-5 NA NA CASSYSFGSGNTIYF TGTGCCAGCAGTTACTCCTTCGGCTCTGGAAACACCATATATTTT
TRBJ2-5 TRBV27 NA NA CASSLLGDSQETQYF TGTGCCAGCAGCCTCTTGGGGGACTCCCAAGAGACCCAGTACTTC
TRBJ2-1 TRBV2 NA few CASSSGLDEQFF TGTGCCAGCAGTTCCGGACTGGATGAGCAGTTCTTC
TRBJ2-7 TRBV9 TRBD1 once CASSPGQASYEQYF TGTGCCAGCAGCCCCGGACAGGCGTCCTACGAGCAGTACTTC
TRBJ1-2 TRBV5-6 TRBD1 NA CASSKENRGQGGYTF TGTGCCAGCAGCAAAGAAAACAGGGGGCAGGGTGGCTACACCTTC
TRBJ2-7 TRBV11-2 NA NA CASSLTAAGYREQYF TGTGCCAGCAGCTTAACGGCGGCGGGGTATCGCGAGCAGTACTTC
TRBJ2-5 TRBV14 TRBD2 NA CASSQGVGLAVQETQYF TGTGCCAGCAGCCAAGGAGTGGGACTAGCGGTACAAGAGACCCAGTACTTC
TRBJ2-5 TRBV7-6 TRBD1 NA CASSLTGGTETQYF TGTGCCAGCAGCTTAACAGGGGGAACGGAGACCCAGTACTTC
TRBJ2-3 TRBV7-3 NA NA CASSPQGTDTQYF TGTGCCAGCAGCCCGCAGGGGACAGATACGCAGTATTTT
TRBJ1-5 TRBV14 NA NA CASTPRLVSWWPQHF TGTGCCAGCACCCCCAGGCTTGTGTCGTGGTGGCCCCAGCATTTT
TRBJ2-7 TRBV19 NA NA CASKKLYQPYEQYF TGTGCCAGTAAAAAGCTCTACCAGCCCTACGAGCAGTACTTC
TRBJ2-7 TRBV5-1 NA NA CASSLSPGAGSYEQYF TGCGCCAGCAGCTTGTCCCCGGGGGCGGGATCCTACGAGCAGTACTTC
TRBJ1-1 TRBV9 NA NA CASSVGGSTEAFF TGTGCCAGCAGCGTAGGAGGTTCCACTGAAGCTTTCTTT
TRBJ1-1 TRBV5-4 TRBD1 once CASSLGTGAEAFF TGTGCCAGCAGCTTGGGAACAGGGGCTGAAGCTTTCTTT
TRBJ2-7 TRBV11-1 NA NA CASSLVGGEQYF TGTGCCAGCAGCTTAGTTGGGGGCGAGCAGTACTTC